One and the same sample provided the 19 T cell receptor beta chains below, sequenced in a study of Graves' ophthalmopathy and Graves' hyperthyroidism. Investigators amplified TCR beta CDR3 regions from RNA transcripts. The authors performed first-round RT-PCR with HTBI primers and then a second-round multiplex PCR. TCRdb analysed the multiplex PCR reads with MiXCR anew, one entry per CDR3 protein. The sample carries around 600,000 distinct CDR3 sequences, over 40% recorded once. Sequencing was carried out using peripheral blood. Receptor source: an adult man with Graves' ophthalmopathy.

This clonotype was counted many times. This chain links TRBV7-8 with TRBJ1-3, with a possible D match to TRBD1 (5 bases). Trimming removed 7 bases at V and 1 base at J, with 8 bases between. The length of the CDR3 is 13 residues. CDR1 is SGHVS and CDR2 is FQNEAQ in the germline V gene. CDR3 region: CASTGGSGNTIYF. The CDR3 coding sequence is TGTGCCAGCACCGGGGGATCTGGAAACACCATATATTTT.

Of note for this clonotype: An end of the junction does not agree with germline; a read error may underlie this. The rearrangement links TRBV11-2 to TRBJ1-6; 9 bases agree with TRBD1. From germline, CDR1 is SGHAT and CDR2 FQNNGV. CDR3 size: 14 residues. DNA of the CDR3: TGTGCCAGCAGCCCGGGACAGGGTTTCTCACCCCCCCACTTT. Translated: CASSPGQGFSPPHF.

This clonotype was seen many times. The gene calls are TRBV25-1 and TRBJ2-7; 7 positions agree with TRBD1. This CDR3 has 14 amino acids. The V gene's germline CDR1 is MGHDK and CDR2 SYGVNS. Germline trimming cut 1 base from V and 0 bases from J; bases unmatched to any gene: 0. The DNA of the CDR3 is TGTGCCAGCAGTGAATGGGACAGCTCCTACGAGCAGTACTTC. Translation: CASSEWDSSYEQYF.

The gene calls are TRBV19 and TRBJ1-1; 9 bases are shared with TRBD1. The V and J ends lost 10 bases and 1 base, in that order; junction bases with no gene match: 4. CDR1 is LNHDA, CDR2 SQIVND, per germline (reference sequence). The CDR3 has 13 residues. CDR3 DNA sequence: TGTGCCACCCGGGACAGGGAGAACACTGAAGCTTTCTTT. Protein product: CATRDRENTEAFF.

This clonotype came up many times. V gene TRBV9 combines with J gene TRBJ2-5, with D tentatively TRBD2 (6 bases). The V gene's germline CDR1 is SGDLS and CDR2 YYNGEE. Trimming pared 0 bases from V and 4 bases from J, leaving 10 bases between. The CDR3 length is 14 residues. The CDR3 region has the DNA TGTGCCAGCAGCGTAGCGGCGGGGCGAGAGACCCAGTACTTC. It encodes CASSVAAGRETQYF.

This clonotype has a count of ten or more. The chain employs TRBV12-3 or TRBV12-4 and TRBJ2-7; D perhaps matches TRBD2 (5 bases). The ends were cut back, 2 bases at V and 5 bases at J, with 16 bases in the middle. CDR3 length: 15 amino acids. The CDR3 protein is CASSLTDRGRDEQYF. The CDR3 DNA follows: TGTGCCAGCAGTTTAACGGACCGGGGAAGGGACGAGCAGTACTTC.

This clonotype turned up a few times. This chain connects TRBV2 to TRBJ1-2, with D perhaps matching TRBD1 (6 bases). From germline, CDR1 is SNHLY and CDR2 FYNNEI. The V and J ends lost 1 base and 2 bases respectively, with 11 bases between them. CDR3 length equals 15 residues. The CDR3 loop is CASSEEAGANYGYTF. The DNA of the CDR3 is TGTGCCAGCAGTGAAGAGGCAGGGGCGAACTATGGCTACACCTTC.

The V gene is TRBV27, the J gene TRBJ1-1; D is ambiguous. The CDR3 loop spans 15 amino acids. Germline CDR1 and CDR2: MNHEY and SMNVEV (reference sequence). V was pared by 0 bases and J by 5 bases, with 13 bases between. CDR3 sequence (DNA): TGTGCCAGCAGTTTATCCGATTGGGGTACGACTGAAGCTTTCTTT. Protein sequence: CASSLSDWGTTEAFF.

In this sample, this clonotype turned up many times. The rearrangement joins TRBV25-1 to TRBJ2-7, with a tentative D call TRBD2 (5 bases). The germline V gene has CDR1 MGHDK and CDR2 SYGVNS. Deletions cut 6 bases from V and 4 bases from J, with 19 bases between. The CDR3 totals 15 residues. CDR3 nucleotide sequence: TGTGCCAGCAGAGGACCGGAGGCCCTGGATTACGAGCAGTACTTC. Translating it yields CASRGPEALDYEQYF.

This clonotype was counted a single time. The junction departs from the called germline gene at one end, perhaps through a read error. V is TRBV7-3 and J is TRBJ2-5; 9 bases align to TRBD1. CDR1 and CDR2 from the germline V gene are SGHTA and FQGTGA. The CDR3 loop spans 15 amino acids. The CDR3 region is CASSLGQGGTDTQYF. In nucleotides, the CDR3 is TGCGCCAGCAGCTTGGGACAGGGAGGGACAGATACGCAGTACTTC. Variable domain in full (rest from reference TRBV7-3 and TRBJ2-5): GAGVSQTPSNKVTEKGKYVELRCDPISGHTALYWYRQSLGQGPEFLIYFQGTGAADDSGLPNDRFFAVRPEGSVSTLKIQRTERGDSAVYLCASSLGQGGTDTQYFGPGTRLLVL.

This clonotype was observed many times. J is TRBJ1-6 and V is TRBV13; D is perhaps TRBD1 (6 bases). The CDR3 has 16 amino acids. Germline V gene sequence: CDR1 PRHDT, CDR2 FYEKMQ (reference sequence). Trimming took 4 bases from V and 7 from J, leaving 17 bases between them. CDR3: CASSSQSDSLNSPLHF. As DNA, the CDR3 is TGTGCCAGCAGCTCGCAGTCGGACAGCTTAAATTCACCCCTCCACTTT.

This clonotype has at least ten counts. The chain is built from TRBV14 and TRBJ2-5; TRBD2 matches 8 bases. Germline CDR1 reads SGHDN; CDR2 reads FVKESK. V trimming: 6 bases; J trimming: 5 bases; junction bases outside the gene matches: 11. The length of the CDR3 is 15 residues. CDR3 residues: CASSQYSGSGETQYF. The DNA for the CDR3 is TGTGCCAGCAGTCAATACAGCGGGAGCGGGGAGACCCAGTACTTC.

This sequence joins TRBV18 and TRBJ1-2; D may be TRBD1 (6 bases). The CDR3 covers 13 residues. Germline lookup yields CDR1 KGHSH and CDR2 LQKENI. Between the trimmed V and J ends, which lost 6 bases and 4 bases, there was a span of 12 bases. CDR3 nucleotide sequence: TGTGCCAGCTCTAGGACAGATATCTATGGCTACACCTTC. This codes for CASSRTDIYGYTF.

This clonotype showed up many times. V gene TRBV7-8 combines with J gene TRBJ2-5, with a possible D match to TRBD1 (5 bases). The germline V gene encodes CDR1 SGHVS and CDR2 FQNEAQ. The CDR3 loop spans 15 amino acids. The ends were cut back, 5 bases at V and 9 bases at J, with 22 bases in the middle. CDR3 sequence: CASSHKVGPLEAQYF. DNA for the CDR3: TGTGCCAGCAGCCACAAGGTGGGGCCCCTTGAGGCCCAGTACTTC.

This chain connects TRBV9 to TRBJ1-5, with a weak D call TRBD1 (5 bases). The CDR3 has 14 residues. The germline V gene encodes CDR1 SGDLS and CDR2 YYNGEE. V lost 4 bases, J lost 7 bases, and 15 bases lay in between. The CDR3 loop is CASSQSGGWQPQHF. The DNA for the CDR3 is TGTGCCAGCAGCCAATCGGGGGGATGGCAGCCCCAGCATTTT.

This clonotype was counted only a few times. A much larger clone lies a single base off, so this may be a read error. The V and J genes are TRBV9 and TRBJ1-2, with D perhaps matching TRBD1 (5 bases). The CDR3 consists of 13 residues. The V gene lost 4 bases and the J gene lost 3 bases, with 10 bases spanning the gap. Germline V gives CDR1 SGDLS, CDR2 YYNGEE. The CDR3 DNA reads TGTGCCAGCAGCCCAGCGGGGGACTATGGCTACACCTTC. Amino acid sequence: CASSPAGDYGYTF. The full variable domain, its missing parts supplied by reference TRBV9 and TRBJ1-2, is DSGVTQTPKHLITATGQRVTLRCSPRSGDLSVYWYQQSLDQGLQFLIQYYNGEERAKGNILERFSAQQFPDLHSELNLSSLELGDSALYFCASSPAGDYGYTFGSGTRLTVV.

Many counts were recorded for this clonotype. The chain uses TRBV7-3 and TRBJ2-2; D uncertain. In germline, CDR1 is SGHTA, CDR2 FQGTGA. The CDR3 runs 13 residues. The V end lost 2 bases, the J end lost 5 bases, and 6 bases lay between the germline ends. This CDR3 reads CASSLQITGELFF. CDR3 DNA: TGTGCCAGCAGCTTACAGATAACCGGGGAGCTGTTTTTT.

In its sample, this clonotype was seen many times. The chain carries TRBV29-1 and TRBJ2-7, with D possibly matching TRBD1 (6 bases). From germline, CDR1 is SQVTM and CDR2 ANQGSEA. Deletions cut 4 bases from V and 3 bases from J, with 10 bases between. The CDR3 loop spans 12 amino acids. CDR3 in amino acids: CSVAEGDYEQYF. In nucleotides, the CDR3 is TGCAGCGTTGCCGAGGGGGACTACGAGCAGTACTTC.

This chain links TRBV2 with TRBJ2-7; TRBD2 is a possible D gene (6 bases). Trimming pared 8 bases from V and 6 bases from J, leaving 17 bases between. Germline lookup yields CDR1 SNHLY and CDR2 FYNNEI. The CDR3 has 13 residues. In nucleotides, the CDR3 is TGTGCCAGCTCAATGGGACTGGCTAGCGAGCAGTACTTC. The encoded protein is CASSMGLASEQYF.